This TCR beta chain was captured by sequencing in a study of T cells in tuberculosis. Overall study context: IGRA-negative adolescents, IGRA-positive adolescents with latent tuberculosis and adults with active tuberculosis formed this South African cohort. PBMC were archived before or within 7 days of starting treatment. Notes on the study in general: Active tuberculosis TCR-alpha repertoires lay closer to GMM-specific TCRs than IGRA-negative controls, suggesting clonal expansion.

Sequencing used immunoSEQ multiplex PCR; TCRdb keeps in-frame clones, though not all of them. The sample shows about 33,000 clones, about 90% of them seen only once. Points on this clone: Its antigen is still unknown.

Time point reported: new active TB diagnosis, blood taken before or within 7 days of starting treatment. HIV-seronegative South African adults aged 18 years or older had newly diagnosed active tuberculosis. This TCR came from an adult with tuberculosis. Some clones in this sample may be carry-over from other donors' samples. The sample here was PBMCs, taken at tuberculosis diagnosis.

CDR3 amino acids: CASSVNRGSPLHF. The DNA for the CDR3 is TGTGCCAGCAGTGTAAACAGGGGTTCACCCCTCCACTTT. The chain joins TRBV6-1 to TRBJ1-6, with 7 bases matching TRBD1. After removal of 4 bases from V and 9 bases from J, the junction contained 3 bases not matched to a gene. CDR1 is MNHNS and CDR2 is SASEGT in the germline V gene. The CDR3 runs 13 residues.